The 19 T cell receptor beta chains listed next were all sequenced from one sample in a study of cytomegalovirus exposure and HLA in healthy donors. With 60 Vbeta and 13 Jbeta primers, the PCR was carried out. Method: immunoSEQ multiplex PCR; TCRdb's copy keeps in-frame clones and lacks some. The data contain a few hundred thousand clones, roughly 79% of them singletons. Sequenced material: PBMCs. The receptors derive from a man between 18 and 35 years old in good health and CMV-seronegative.

The gene calls are TRBV9 and TRBJ2-3; 14 bases align to TRBD2. The CDR3 totals 21 residues. Trimming took 0 bases from V and 5 from J; bases not matched to a gene: 17. CDR1 SGDLS and CDR2 YYNGEE come from the germline V gene. The CDR3 is CASSVAFSPPGLAGVGDTQYF. The CDR3 coding sequence is TGTGCCAGCAGCGTAGCCTTCTCCCCTCCGGGACTAGCGGGAGTTGGAGATACGCAGTATTTT.

There are a few counts of this clone. V gene TRBV14 combines with J gene TRBJ2-3; 7 bases agree with TRBD2. The V gene's germline CDR1 is SGHDN and CDR2 FVKESK. The CDR3 consists of 16 residues. Trimming cost V 2 bases and J 4 bases; bases outside gene matches: 9. In DNA, the CDR3 is TGTGCCAGCAGCCAAATGGGCGGGAGTCGAGCAGATACGCAGTATTTT. It encodes CASSQMGGSRADTQYF.

The chain links TRBV7-2 to TRBJ2-1; D uncertain. V was pared by 1 base and J by 8 bases, with 18 bases between. CDR3 size: 16 residues. Germline V lookup: CDR1 SGHTA, CDR2 FQGNSA. The CDR3 DNA reads as TGTGCCAGCAGCTTAGTTCCAGCGATGAAGGTTTATGAGCAGTTCTTC. It is translated as CASSLVPAMKVYEQFF.

The chain carries TRBV5-4 and TRBJ2-7; the D gene is possibly TRBD1 (5 bases). The V and J ends lost 2 bases and 5 bases respectively, with 11 bases between them. Germline lookup yields CDR1 SGHNT and CDR2 YYREEE (reference sequence). The CDR3 sequence is 13 residues long. CDR3 in amino acids: CASSFGAQDEQYF. CDR3 nucleotides: TGTGCCAGCAGCTTTGGGGCGCAGGACGAGCAGTACTTC.

This CDR3 reads CASSAPGAKNIQYF. The CDR3 nucleotides read TGTGCCAGCAGCGCCCCGGGAGCCAAAAACATTCAGTACTTC. V and J are TRBV5-8 and TRBJ2-4; D gene ambiguous. The CDR3 sequence is 14 residues long. Trimming cost V 4 bases and J 0 bases, with 8 bases left between them. Germline V CDR1 and CDR2: SGHTS, YDEGEE. Combining the CDR3 with reference TRBV5-8 and TRBJ2-4 gives the whole variable domain EAGVTQSPTHLIKTRGQQATLRCSPISGHTSVYWYQQALGLGLQFLLWYDEGEERNRGNFPPRFSGRQFPNYSSELNVNALELEDSALYLCASSAPGAKNIQYFGAGTRLSVL.

The chain uses TRBV19 and TRBJ1-2; TRBD1 might be the D (6 bases). Germline-derived CDR1 and CDR2 are LNHDA and SQIVND (reference sequence). The V end lost 5 bases, the J end lost 3 bases, and 13 bases lay between the germline ends. The CDR3 sequence is 14 residues long. CDR3 DNA sequence: TGTGCCAGTAGTCAGGACAGAGGTTACTATGGCTACACCTTC. This codes for CASSQDRGYYGYTF.

The rearrangement links TRBV6-4 to TRBJ1-1; D unresolved. Germline V lookup: CDR1 MRHNA, CDR2 SNTAGT. With 5 bases removed from V and 1 base from J, the gap between germline ends came to 8 bases. The CDR3 contains 13 residues. The CDR3 nucleotides are TGTGCCAGCAGTAATTGGGCGAACACTGAAGCTTTCTTT. Encoded protein: CASSNWANTEAFF.

The rearrangement joins TRBV30 to TRBJ2-7; 14 positions agree with TRBD2. CDR3 length: 15 residues. The junction had 4 bases not matched to a gene; V was cut back by 3 bases and J by 3 bases. Germline V gene data show CDR1 as GTSNPN and CDR2 as SVGIG (reference sequence). The CDR3 spells CAWSAGTSGSYEQYF. CDR3 DNA sequence: TGTGCCTGGAGCGCAGGGACTAGCGGGAGCTACGAGCAGTACTTC.

The rearrangement joins TRBV6-4 to TRBJ2-1; TRBD1 aligns across 8 bases. V lost 4 bases to trimming and J lost 6 bases; unmatched junction nucleotides: 11. Germline V CDR1 and CDR2: MRHNA, SNTAGT. The CDR3 loop spans 16 amino acids. The CDR3 nucleotides read TGTGCCAGCAGTGCAACAGCGTGGACAGGGTTCAATGAGCAGTTCTTC. Translated: CASSATAWTGFNEQFF.

The V and J genes are TRBV5-1 and TRBJ2-1; TRBD2 agrees at 7 bases. V gave up 0 bases and J gave up 10 bases; unmatched junction bases: 4. This CDR3 comprises 13 residues. In germline, CDR1 is SGHRS, CDR2 YFSETQ. The CDR3 DNA reads as TGCGCCAGCAGCTTGGCCCTTAGCGGGGAGCAGTTCTTC. Translated, it gives CASSLALSGEQFF.

J is TRBJ2-4 and V is TRBV25-1, with 7 bases fitting TRBD2. The germline V gene has CDR1 MGHDK and CDR2 SYGVNS. The CDR3 runs to 17 residues. V lost 4 bases and J lost 0; bases outside the gene matches: 9. The CDR3 DNA is TGTGCCAGCAGTGGCCTAGGGACTACTCTAGCCAAAAACATTCAGTACTTC. Its translation is CASSGLGTTLAKNIQYF.

The CDR3 DNA reads as TGTGCCAGCAGCCTTAGTCTAGGTTTGGATGAGCAGTTCTTC. Its protein is CASSLSLGLDEQFF. V gene TRBV11-3 combines with J gene TRBJ2-1; D remains unclear. V gave up 5 bases and J gave up 8 bases, with 16 bases separating them. From germline, CDR1 is SGHNT and CDR2 YENEEA. The CDR3 totals 14 residues.

This clone has only a few counts. V and J are TRBV5-1 and TRBJ1-2; D perhaps matches TRBD1 (6 bases). This CDR3 contains 13 residues. Trimming took off 0 bases at V and 8 bases at J, with 11 bases between the two ends. Germline CDR1 is SGHRS and CDR2 is YFSETQ. The CDR3 bases are TGCGCCAGCAGCTTGGGACAGGACGGGGGCTACACCTTC. It codes for CASSLGQDGGYTF.

In DNA, the CDR3 is TGCGCCAGCAGCCAAGATTATGGACAAACGAACACTGAAGCTTTCTTT. Encoded protein: CASSQDYGQTNTEAFF. The V gene is TRBV4-3, the J gene TRBJ1-1, with D possibly matching TRBD1 (5 bases). Deletions cut 0 bases from V and 1 base from J, with 12 bases between. CDR3 length: 16 amino acids. The V gene's germline CDR1 is LGHNA and CDR2 YSLEER.

This clone was seen only a few times. V usage is TRBV7-9 and J usage is TRBJ1-1; 9 nucleotides match TRBD1. V shed 3 bases and J 3 bases; nucleotides not matched to a gene: 5. The CDR3 is 15 amino acids. Germline V gene lookup returns CDR1 SEHNR and CDR2 FQNEAQ (reference sequence). The CDR3 DNA reads TGTGCCAGCAGCTTGGACAGGGGAAGGGACACTGAAGCTTTCTTT. It encodes CASSLDRGRDTEAFF.

The rearrangement joins TRBV2 to TRBJ1-5; D unresolved. This CDR3 has 14 residues. The V end was cut by 1 base, the J end by 7 bases, with 11 bases between. Germline V gives CDR1 SNHLY, CDR2 FYNNEI. CDR3 nucleotide sequence: TGTGCCAGCAGTGAAGGAGGCGGGAAACAGCCCCAGCATTTT. Residues: CASSEGGGKQPQHF.

V and J are TRBV11-1 and TRBJ1-1; D perhaps matches TRBD1 (5 bases). CDR3 size: 16 residues. The germline CDR1 and CDR2 sequences are SGHAT and FQDESV (reference sequence). V was cut by 4 bases and J by 1 base, with 16 bases left in between. CDR3: CASSSPLGGWNTEAFF. The CDR3 bases are TGTGCCAGCAGCTCGCCCCTGGGGGGGTGGAACACTGAAGCTTTCTTT.

This clone was picked up a small number of times. This chain uses TRBV5-6 with TRBJ1-5; 7 positions agree with TRBD1. J was trimmed by 7 bases and V by 5 bases; bases with no gene match: 12. The CDR3 has 15 residues. CDR1 and CDR2 from the germline V gene are SGHDT and YYEEEE. The CDR3 spells CASSYGGQGGQPQHF. As DNA, the CDR3 is TGTGCCAGCAGTTATGGGGGGCAGGGGGGCCAGCCCCAGCATTTT.

V is TRBV29-1 and J is TRBJ1-2; D is unresolved. The CDR3 length is 13 residues. The germline CDR1 and CDR2 sequences are SQVTM and ANQGSEA. Trimming removed 1 base at V and 8 bases at J, with 14 bases between. CDR3 sequence reads: CSVEGPREGGYTF. The CDR3, as DNA: TGCAGCGTTGAAGGACCCCGGGAGGGAGGCTACACCTTC.